One sample yielded the 20 T cell receptor beta chains listed below, sequenced in a study of neurological immune-mediated disorders. TCRdb recomputed calls from the 5' RACE reads with MiXCR, one row per CDR3 protein. The sample lists roughly 13,000 distinct CDR3 sequences; approximately 7.7% were seen once. The sequenced sample was CD8+ T cells from blood. The receptors come from a woman aged 40 to 55 in good health.

This clonotype came up many times. The chain is built from TRBV5-1 and TRBJ2-7; TRBD2 aligns across 8 bases. Germline V CDR1 and CDR2: SGHRS, YFSETQ. Trimming removed 4 bases from V and 0 bases from J; junction bases left unmatched: 6. The CDR3 has 15 residues. The CDR3 coding sequence is TGCGCCAGCAGCCCCCTCGGGGGGGGCTCCTACGAGCAGTACTTC. It encodes CASSPLGGGSYEQYF.

This clonotype occurred many times. V gene TRBV2 combines with J gene TRBJ1-3, with D possibly being TRBD1 (5 bases). This CDR3 is 17 amino acids long. Germline V gene sequence: CDR1 SNHLY, CDR2 FYNNEI. V lost 6 bases and J 0 bases, leaving 18 bases between the germline ends. The CDR3 DNA reads as TGTGCCAGCAGCCAAAGCCCTGGGACCCTCTCTGGAAACACCATATATTTT. Translating gives CASSQSPGTLSGNTIYF.

This clonotype has a count of ten or more. The genes are TRBV10-3 and TRBJ2-1, with D tentatively TRBD1 (5 bases). V lost 3 bases to trimming and J lost 3 bases, with 9 bases between them. The CDR3 is 14 residues long. Germline V CDR1 and CDR2: ENHRY, SYGVKD. CDR3: CAISDRTGYNEQFF. Written as DNA, the CDR3 is TGTGCCATCAGTGATCGAACAGGCTACAATGAGCAGTTCTTC.

The rearrangement uses TRBV29-1 and TRBJ2-2; D is uncertain. Trimming took off 7 bases at V and 2 bases at J, with 8 bases between the two ends. The CDR3 extends over 12 amino acids. The germline CDR1 and CDR2 sequences are SQVTM and ANQGSEA. CDR3 in amino acids: CSATENTGELFF. The CDR3 DNA reads as TGCAGCGCTACAGAAAACACCGGGGAGCTGTTTTTT.

This clonotype came up many times. The J gene is TRBJ1-1, the V gene TRBV7-9, with unresolved D. The CDR3 is made up of 12 amino acids. Germline V gives CDR1 SEHNR, CDR2 FQNEAQ (reference sequence). The V end lost 7 bases, the J end lost 1 base, and 7 bases lay between the germline ends. In nucleotides, the CDR3 is TGTGCCAGCATTGCGGCGAACACTGAAGCTTTCTTT. Residues: CASIAANTEAFF.

This clonotype has ten or more counts. This chain connects TRBV24-1 to TRBJ2-1; D is unresolved. Trimming cost V 1 base and J 5 bases, with 2 bases left between them. This CDR3 spans 12 amino acids. Germline lookup yields CDR1 KGHDR and CDR2 SFDVKD. The CDR3 loop is CATSDFHNEQFF. Here the CDR3 DNA reads TGTGCCACCAGTGATTTTCACAATGAGCAGTTCTTC.

This clonotype was observed at least ten times. The rearrangement uses TRBV19 and TRBJ2-7; a possible D gene is TRBD2 (5 bases). The CDR3 is 14 residues long. V shed 1 base and J shed 1 base, with 8 bases lying between them. Germline assignment: CDR1 LNHDA and CDR2 SQIVND (reference sequence). The CDR3 DNA is TGTGCCAGTAGTATAGCCCCGGGGTCCTACGAGCAGTACTTC. Encoded protein: CASSIAPGSYEQYF. Complete variable domain (other parts from reference TRBV19 and TRBJ2-7): DGGITQSPKYLFRKEGQNVTLSCEQNLNHDAMYWYRQDPGQGLRLIYYSQIVNDFQKGDIAEGYSVSREKKESFPLTVTSAQKNPTAFYLCASSIAPGSYEQYFGPGTRLTVT.

This clonotype came up many times. V is TRBV7-9 and J is TRBJ2-7; D assignment may be TRBD1 or TRBD2 (5 bases each). The CDR3 is 13 residues long. Germline assignment: CDR1 SEHNR and CDR2 FQNEAQ (reference sequence). Trimming removed 4 bases from V and 4 bases from J, with 11 bases in between. The CDR3 sequence is CASSSGTQYEQYF. The CDR3 DNA reads TGTGCCAGCAGCTCCGGGACCCAATACGAGCAGTACTTC.

This clonotype was counted ten times or more. The CDR3 here is CASSVGPGGSADEQYF. Written as DNA, the CDR3 is TGTGCCAGCAGCGTAGGGCCCGGTGGGTCTGCCGACGAGCAGTACTTC. V and J are TRBV9 and TRBJ2-7; unclear D gene. The CDR3 spans 16 residues. Per germline, CDR1 SGDLS and CDR2 YYNGEE. Deletions cut 0 bases from V and 5 bases from J, with 18 bases between. Combining the CDR3 with reference TRBV9 and TRBJ2-7 gives the whole variable domain DSGVTQTPKHLITATGQRVTLRCSPRSGDLSVYWYQQSLDQGLQFLIQYYNGEERAKGNILERFSAQQFPDLHSELNLSSLELGDSALYFCASSVGPGGSADEQYFGPGTRLTVT.

The sample holds many counts of this clonotype. The chain links TRBV7-9 to TRBJ2-5, with D perhaps being TRBD1 or TRBD2 (6 bases each). Trimming pared 4 bases from V and 5 bases from J, leaving 20 bases between. There are 16 residues in the CDR3. Germline values: CDR1 SEHNR, CDR2 FQNEAQ (reference sequence). CDR3: CASSSPLSGAHETQYF. The CDR3 DNA is TGTGCCAGCAGCTCCCCCCTATCGGGGGCCCACGAGACCCAGTACTTC.

This clonotype was seen just once. The V call is TRBV5-4, the J call TRBJ2-3; 7 bases are shared with TRBD2. The CDR3 length is 13 residues. The germline V gene encodes CDR1 SGHNT and CDR2 YYREEE (reference sequence). V lost 4 bases and J lost 10; bases outside the gene matches: 9. The CDR3 nucleotides are TGTGCCAGCAGCCCCCCGGCGGGAGAAGCGCAGTATTTT. Protein: CASSPPAGEAQYF.

This clonotype was observed at least ten times. The chain combines TRBV5-6 with TRBJ1-1; D is unresolved. This CDR3 is built from 13 residues. Germline values: CDR1 SGHDT, CDR2 YYEEEE. Trimming pared 2 bases from V and 6 bases from J, leaving 11 bases between. The CDR3, as DNA: TGTGCCAGCAGCTTAATAAGGAGATCTGAAGCTTTCTTT. This codes for CASSLIRRSEAFF.

The sample holds many counts of this clonotype. The rearrangement uses TRBV28 and TRBJ2-1; D remains unclear. CDR3 length equals 12 residues. Germline V gives CDR1 MDHEN, CDR2 SYDVKM. V lost 11 bases and J lost 1, with 9 bases in between. For the CDR3, the DNA is TGTGCCGGCGGTGAGTCCTACAATGAGCAGTTCTTC. Amino acids: CAGGESYNEQFF.

The J gene is TRBJ2-1, the V gene TRBV4-3, with D unclear. Per the germline V gene, CDR1 is LGHNA and CDR2 is YSLEER. V gave up 0 bases and J gave up 4 bases, with 10 bases separating them. The CDR3 runs 15 residues. The CDR3 DNA follows: TGCGCCAGCAGCCAAGACTTCTCGGATTACAATGAGCAGTTCTTC. As protein: CASSQDFSDYNEQFF.

This clonotype was counted ten times or more. The V and J genes are TRBV5-1 and TRBJ2-1, with 10 bases identical to TRBD1. The germline CDR1 and CDR2 sequences are SGHRS and YFSETQ. This CDR3 is 16 amino acids long. Unmatched junction bases numbered 10, after V lost 3 bases and J lost 7 bases. In DNA form, the CDR3 reads TGCGCCAGCAGCTCGTCTGGACAGGGGGGAGGGAATGAGCAGTTCTTC. Amino acids: CASSSSGQGGGNEQFF.

This clonotype was recorded at least ten times. The rearrangement links TRBV3-1 to TRBJ2-7; possibly TRBD1 for D (6 bases). Germline V gene lookup returns CDR1 LGHDT and CDR2 YNNKEL (reference sequence). Trimming cost V 4 bases and J 5 bases, with 9 bases left between them. This CDR3 contains 12 residues. The CDR3 DNA is TGTGCCAGCAGCCGCAGGGGTCACGAGCAGTACTTC. As protein: CASSRRGHEQYF.

This clonotype was observed at least ten times. The chain links TRBV28 to TRBJ2-5; 8 bases are shared with TRBD2. V shed 4 bases and J 5 bases; nucleotides not matched to a gene: 9. Germline loops: CDR1 MDHEN, CDR2 SYDVKM. This CDR3 has 15 amino acids. CDR3 residues: CASSSSQAGVETQYF. The CDR3 nucleotides are TGTGCCAGCAGTTCAAGTCAAGCGGGAGTGGAGACCCAGTACTTC. The full variable domain, rest sourced from reference TRBV28 and TRBJ2-5, is DVKVTQSSRYLVKRTGEKVFLECVQDMDHENMFWYRQDPGLGLRLIYFSYDVKMKEKGDIPEGYSVSREKKERFSLILESASTNQTSMYLCASSSSQAGVETQYFGPGTRLLVL.

This chain joins TRBV5-1 and TRBJ2-5; 8 bases are shared with TRBD2. The V and J ends lost 2 bases and 5 bases, in that order; junction bases with no gene match: 8. Germline CDR1 reads SGHRS; CDR2 reads YFSETQ. The CDR3 is 15 amino acids. The CDR3 protein is CASSLTSGSGETQYF. The CDR3 DNA follows: TGCGCCAGCAGCTTAACCAGCGGGAGCGGTGAGACCCAGTACTTC.

This clonotype was counted many times. The rearrangement joins TRBV20-1 to TRBJ2-4; TRBD2 matches 12 bases. CDR3 length: 17 amino acids. After removal of 0 bases from V and 8 bases from J, the junction contained 11 bases not matched to a gene. Germline assignment: CDR1 DFQATT and CDR2 SNEGSKA (reference sequence). CDR3 sequence (DNA): TGCAGTGCTAGAGATATAACGACTAGCGGGAGAGGGGACATTCAGTACTTC. Amino acid sequence: CSARDITTSGRGDIQYF.

This clonotype was observed many times. This sequence joins TRBV5-1 and TRBJ2-1; 7 bases line up with TRBD2. Unmatched junction bases numbered 6, after V lost 1 base and J lost 5 bases. Germline lookup yields CDR1 SGHRS and CDR2 YFSETQ. The CDR3 length is 15 residues. As DNA, the CDR3 is TGCGCCAGCAGCTTGTTCGGGAGGACCAACAATGAGCAGTTCTTC. Translating it yields CASSLFGRTNNEQFF.